The T cell receptor beta chain described here comes from a study of regulatory and conventional T cells in RAG deficiency. Data came from immunoSEQ multiplex PCR; TCRdb stores just in-frame clones and leaves some out. The data hold about 400 clones, with around a third observed a single time. CDR1 SGHTA and CDR2 FQGTGA come from the germline V gene. Trimming removed 4 bases at V and 2 bases at J, with 7 bases between. This CDR3 spans 13 amino acids. Conventional CD4+ T cells were sorted from blood as CD25-low CD127-high cells. This clone was detected only once. The receptor was derived from a human donor with RAG deficiency presenting as severe combined immunodeficiency. Source material: CD4+ effector T cells sorted from blood. The V call is TRBV7-3, the J call TRBJ2-3; the D gene is possibly TRBD2 (5 bases). This CDR3 is CASSSGVTDTQYF. CDR3 in DNA: TGTGCCAGCAGCTCCGGGGTCACAGATACGCAGTATTTT. Looking up the rest from reference TRBV7-3 and TRBJ2-3 gives the full variable domain: GAGVSQTPSNKVTEKGKYVELRCDPISGHTALYWYRQSLGQGPEFLIYFQGTGAADDSGLPNDRFFAVRPEGSVSTLKIQRTERGDSAVYLCASSSGVTDTQYFGPGTRLTVL.